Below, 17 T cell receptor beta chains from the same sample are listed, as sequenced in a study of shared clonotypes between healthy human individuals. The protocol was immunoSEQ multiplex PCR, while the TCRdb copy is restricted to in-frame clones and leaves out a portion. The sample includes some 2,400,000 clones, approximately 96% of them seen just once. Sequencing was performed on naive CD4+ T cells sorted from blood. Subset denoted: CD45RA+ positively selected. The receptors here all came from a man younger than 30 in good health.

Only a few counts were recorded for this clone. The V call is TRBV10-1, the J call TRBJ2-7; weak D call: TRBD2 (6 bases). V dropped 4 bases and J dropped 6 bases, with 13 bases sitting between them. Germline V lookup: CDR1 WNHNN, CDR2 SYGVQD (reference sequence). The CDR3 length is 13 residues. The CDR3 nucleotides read TGCGCCAGCAGTGGGGGTCGCGGGGTCGAGCAGTACTTC. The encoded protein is CASSGGRGVEQYF.

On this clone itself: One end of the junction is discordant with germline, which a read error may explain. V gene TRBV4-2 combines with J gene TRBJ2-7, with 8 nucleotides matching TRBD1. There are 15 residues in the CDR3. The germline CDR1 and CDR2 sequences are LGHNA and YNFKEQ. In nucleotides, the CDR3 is TGTGCCAGCAGCCAAGATGGGACAGGCCCCCTGGTAGGTGAGTTC. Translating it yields CASSQDGTGPLVGEF.

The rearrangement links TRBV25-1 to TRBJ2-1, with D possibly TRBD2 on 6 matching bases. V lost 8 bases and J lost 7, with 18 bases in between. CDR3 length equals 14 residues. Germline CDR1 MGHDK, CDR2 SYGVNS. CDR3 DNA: TGTGCCAGCTCTGACCTTGGGACTGTGAATGAGCAGTTCTTC. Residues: CASSDLGTVNEQFF.

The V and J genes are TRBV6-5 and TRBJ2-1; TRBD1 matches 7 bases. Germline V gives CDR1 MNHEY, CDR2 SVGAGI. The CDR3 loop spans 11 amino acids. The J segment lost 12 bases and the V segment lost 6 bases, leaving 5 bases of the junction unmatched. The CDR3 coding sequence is TGTGCCAGCAGCCCCGGGACAGTGCAGTTCTTC. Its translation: CASSPGTVQFF.

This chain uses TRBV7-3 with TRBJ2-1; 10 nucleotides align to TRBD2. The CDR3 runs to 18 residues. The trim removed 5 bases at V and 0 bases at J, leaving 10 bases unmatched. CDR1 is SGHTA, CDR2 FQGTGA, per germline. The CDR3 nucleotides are TGTGCCAGCAGCCCAACCGGGAGCGGGGGGGCCTCCTACAATGAGCAGTTCTTC. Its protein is CASSPTGSGGASYNEQFF. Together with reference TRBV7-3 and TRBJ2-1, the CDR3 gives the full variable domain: GAGVSQTPSNKVTEKGKYVELRCDPISGHTALYWYRQSLGQGPEFLIYFQGTGAADDSGLPNDRFFAVRPEGSVSTLKIQRTERGDSAVYLCASSPTGSGGASYNEQFFGPGTRLTVL.

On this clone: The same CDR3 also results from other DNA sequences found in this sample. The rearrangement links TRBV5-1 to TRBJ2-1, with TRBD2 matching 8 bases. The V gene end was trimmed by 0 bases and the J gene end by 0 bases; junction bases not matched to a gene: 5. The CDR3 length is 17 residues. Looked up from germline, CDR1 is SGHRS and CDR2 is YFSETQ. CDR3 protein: CASSLVTGGGSYNEQFF. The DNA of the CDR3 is TGCGCCAGCAGCTTGGTAACGGGAGGGGGCTCCTACAATGAGCAGTTCTTC.

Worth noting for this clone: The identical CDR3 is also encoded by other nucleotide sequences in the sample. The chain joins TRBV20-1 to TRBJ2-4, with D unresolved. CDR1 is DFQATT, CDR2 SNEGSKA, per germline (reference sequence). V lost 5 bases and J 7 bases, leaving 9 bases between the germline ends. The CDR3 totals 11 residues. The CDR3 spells CSASPGNIQYF. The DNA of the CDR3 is TGCAGTGCTTCCCCCGGCAACATTCAGTACTTC.

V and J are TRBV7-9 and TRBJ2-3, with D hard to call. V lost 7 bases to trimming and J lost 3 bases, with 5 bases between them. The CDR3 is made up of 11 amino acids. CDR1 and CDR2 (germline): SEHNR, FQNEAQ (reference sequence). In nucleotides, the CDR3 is TGTGCCAGCACCCTAACAGATACGCAGTATTTT. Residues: CASTLTDTQYF.

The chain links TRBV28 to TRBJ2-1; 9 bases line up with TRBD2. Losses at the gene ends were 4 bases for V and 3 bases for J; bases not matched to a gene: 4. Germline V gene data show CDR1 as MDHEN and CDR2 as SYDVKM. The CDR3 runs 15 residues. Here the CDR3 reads CASSSPSGNYNEQFF. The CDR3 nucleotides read TGTGCCAGCAGTTCCCCTAGCGGGAACTACAATGAGCAGTTCTTC.

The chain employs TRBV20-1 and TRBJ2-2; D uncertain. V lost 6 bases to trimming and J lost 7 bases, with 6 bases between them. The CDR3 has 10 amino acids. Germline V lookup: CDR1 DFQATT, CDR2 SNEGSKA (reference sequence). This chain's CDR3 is CSAPLGELFF. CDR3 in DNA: TGCAGTGCCCCTCTCGGGGAGCTGTTTTTT.

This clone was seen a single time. The CDR3 region has the DNA TGTGCCAGCAGGGTCGGACAGCTTAATCAGCCCCAGCATTTT. This sequence encodes CASRVGQLNQPQHF. The chain combines TRBV28 with TRBJ1-5, with D tentatively TRBD1 (6 bases). V shed 6 bases and J shed 4 bases, with 13 bases lying between them. CDR1 is MDHEN and CDR2 is SYDVKM in the germline V gene. This CDR3 has 14 amino acids.

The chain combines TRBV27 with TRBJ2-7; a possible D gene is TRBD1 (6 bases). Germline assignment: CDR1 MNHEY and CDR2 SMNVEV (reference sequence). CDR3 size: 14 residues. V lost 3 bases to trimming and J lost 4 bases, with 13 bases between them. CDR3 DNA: TGTGCCAGCAGTTTTGGGCAGGGGCCGTACGAGCAGTACTTC. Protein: CASSFGQGPYEQYF.

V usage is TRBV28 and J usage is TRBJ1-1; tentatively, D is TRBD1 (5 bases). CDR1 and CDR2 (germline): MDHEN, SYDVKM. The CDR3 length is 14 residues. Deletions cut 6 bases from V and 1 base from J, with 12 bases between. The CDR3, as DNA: TGTGCCAGCAGCTCTAGGGGCAGGAACACTGAAGCTTTCTTT. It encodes CASSSRGRNTEAFF.

DNA of the CDR3: TGTGCCAGTAGTATGAGACAGGGGGCCTACGAGCAGTACTTC. Its translation is CASSMRQGAYEQYF. V gene TRBV19 combines with J gene TRBJ2-7; 9 bases align to TRBD1. This CDR3 has 14 residues. V shed 3 bases and J 2 bases; nucleotides not matched to a gene: 2. Germline loops: CDR1 LNHDA, CDR2 SQIVND (reference sequence).

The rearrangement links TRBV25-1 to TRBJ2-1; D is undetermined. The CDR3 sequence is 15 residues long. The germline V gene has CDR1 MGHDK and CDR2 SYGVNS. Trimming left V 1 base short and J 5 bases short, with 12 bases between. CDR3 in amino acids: CASSESGYSDNEQFF. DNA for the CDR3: TGTGCCAGCAGTGAATCTGGCTACTCGGACAATGAGCAGTTCTTC.

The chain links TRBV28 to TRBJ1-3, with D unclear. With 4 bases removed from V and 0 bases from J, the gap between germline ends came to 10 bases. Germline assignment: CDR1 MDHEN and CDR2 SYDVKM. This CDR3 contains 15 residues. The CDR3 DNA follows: TGTGCCAGCAGTTCCTCCAGATACTCTGGAAACACCATATATTTT. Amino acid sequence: CASSSSRYSGNTIYF.

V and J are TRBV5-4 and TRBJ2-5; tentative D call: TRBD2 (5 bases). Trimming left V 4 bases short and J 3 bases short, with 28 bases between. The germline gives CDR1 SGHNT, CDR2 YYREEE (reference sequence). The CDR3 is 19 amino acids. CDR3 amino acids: CASSRFSGGEWMREETQYF. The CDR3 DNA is TGTGCCAGCAGCCGATTTTCAGGTGGAGAGTGGATGCGGGAAGAGACCCAGTACTTC.